This T cell receptor (beta chain) was obtained from a study of CD8+ T cells in alopecia areata. Overall study findings and caveats: Scalp samples also yield sequences of resident alphabeta T cells from normal skin.

In the case of this clone: No antigen is known for it.

This CDR3 contains 16 residues. From germline, CDR1 is SGHRS and CDR2 YFSETQ. V lost 4 bases to trimming and J lost 0 bases; unmatched junction nucleotides: 5. RNA extraction and reverse transcription yielded cDNA as sequencing template. Sequencing used immunoSEQ multiplex PCR; TCRdb keeps in-frame clones, though not all of them. The table includes over 85,000 clones, roughly two fifths detected once. The V and J genes are TRBV5-1 and TRBJ2-2; TRBD2 aligns across 8 bases. The sample taken for sequencing was CD4+ T cells sorted from blood. The sequence came from a human donor with alopecia areata. CDR3 nucleotides: TGCGCCAGCAGCGGGGCAGCGGGAGCGAACACCGGGGAGCTGTTTTTT. Translating gives CASSGAAGANTGELFF.